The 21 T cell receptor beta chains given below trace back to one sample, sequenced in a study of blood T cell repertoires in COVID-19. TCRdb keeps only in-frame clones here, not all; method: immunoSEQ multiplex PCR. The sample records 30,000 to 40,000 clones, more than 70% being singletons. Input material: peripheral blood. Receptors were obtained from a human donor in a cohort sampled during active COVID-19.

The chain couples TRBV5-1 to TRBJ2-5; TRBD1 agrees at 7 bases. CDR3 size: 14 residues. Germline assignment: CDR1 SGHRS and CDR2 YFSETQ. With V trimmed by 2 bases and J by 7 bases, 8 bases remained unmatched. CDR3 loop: CASSLRQGQGTQYF. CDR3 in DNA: TGCGCCAGCAGCTTACGACAGGGCCAGGGGACCCAGTACTTC.

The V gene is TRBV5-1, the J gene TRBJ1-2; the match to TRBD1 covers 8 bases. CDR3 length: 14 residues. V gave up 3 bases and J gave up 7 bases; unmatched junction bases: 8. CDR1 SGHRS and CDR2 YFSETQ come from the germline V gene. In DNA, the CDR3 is TGCGCCAGCAGCTCTCTCTTGACAGGGGCTGGCTACACCTTC. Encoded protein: CASSSLLTGAGYTF.

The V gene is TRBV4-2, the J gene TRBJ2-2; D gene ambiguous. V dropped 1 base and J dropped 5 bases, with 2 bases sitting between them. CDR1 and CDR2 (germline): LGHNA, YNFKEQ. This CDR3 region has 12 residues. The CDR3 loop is CASSQATGELFF. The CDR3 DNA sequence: TGTGCCAGCAGCCAAGCGACCGGGGAGCTGTTTTTT.

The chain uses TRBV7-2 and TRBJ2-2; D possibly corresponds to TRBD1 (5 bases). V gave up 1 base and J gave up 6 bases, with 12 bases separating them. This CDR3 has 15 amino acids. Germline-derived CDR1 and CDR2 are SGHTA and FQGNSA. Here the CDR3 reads CASSLVGVGAGELFF. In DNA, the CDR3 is TGTGCCAGCAGCTTAGTAGGGGTAGGGGCCGGGGAGCTGTTTTTT.

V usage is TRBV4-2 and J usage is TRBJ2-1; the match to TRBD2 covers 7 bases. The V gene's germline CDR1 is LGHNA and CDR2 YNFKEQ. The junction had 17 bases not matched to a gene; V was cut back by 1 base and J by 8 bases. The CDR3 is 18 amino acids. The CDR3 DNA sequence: TGTGCCAGCAGCCAAGTTACGTCGGGAGGCTTAGGTCAGGATGAGCAGTTCTTC. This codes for CASSQVTSGGLGQDEQFF.

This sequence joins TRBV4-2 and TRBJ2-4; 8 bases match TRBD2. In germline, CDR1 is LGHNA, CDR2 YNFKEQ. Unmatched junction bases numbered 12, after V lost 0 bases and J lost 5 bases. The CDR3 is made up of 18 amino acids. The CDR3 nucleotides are TGTGCCAGCAGCCAAGATCTTAATGGCGGGGGGTCGGAAAACATTCAGTACTTC. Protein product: CASSQDLNGGGSENIQYF.

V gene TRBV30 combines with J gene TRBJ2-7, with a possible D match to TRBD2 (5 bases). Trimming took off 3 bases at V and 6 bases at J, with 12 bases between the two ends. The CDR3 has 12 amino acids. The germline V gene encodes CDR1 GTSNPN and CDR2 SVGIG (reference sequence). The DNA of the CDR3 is TGTGCCTGGAGCTTTACCACTAGCGAGCAGTACTTC. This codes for CAWSFTTSEQYF.

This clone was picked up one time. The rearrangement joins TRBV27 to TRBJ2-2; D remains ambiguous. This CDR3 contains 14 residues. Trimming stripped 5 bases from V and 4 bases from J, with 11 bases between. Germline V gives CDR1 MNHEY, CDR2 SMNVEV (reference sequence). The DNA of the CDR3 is TGTGCCAGCAGTCCCCCGGAGCTCACCGGGGAGCTGTTTTTT. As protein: CASSPPELTGELFF.

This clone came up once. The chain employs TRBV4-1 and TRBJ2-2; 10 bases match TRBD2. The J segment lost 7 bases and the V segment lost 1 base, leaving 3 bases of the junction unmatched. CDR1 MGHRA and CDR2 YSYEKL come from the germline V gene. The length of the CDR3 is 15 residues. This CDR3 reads CASSQASGGHGELFF. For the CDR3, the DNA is TGCGCCAGCAGCCAAGCTAGCGGGGGTCACGGGGAGCTGTTTTTT.

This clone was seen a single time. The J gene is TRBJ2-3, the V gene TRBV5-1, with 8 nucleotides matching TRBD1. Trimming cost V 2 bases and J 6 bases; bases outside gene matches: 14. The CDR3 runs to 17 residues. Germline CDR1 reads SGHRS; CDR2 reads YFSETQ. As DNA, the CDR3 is TGCGCCAGCAGCTTAGGGGGACAGGCGTCCACACAGGATACGCAGTATTTT. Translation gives CASSLGGQASTQDTQYF.

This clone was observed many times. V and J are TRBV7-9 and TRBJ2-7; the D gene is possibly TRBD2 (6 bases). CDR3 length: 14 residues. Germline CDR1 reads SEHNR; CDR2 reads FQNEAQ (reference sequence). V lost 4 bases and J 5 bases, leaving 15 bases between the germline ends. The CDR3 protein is CASSSSRETHEQYF. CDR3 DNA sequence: TGTGCCAGCAGCTCGTCCCGGGAGACCCACGAGCAGTACTTC.

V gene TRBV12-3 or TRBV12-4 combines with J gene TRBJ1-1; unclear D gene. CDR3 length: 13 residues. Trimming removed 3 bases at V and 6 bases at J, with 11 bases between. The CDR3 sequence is CASSFPRSSEAFF. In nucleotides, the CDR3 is TGTGCCAGCAGTTTCCCTCGGTCCTCTGAAGCTTTCTTT.

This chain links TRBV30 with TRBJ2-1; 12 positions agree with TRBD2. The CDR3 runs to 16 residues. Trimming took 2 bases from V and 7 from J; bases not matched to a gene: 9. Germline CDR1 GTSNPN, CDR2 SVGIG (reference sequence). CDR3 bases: TGTGCCTGGAGTTTTGACCTAGCGGGAGGGGGGAATGAGCAGTTCTTC. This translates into CAWSFDLAGGGNEQFF. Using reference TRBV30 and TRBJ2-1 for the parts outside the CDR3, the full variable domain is SQTIHQWPATLVQPVGSPLSLECTVEGTSNPNLYWYRQAAGRGLQLLFYSVGIGQISSEVPQNLSASRPQDRQFILSSKKLLLSDSGFYLCAWSFDLAGGGNEQFFGPGTRLTVL.

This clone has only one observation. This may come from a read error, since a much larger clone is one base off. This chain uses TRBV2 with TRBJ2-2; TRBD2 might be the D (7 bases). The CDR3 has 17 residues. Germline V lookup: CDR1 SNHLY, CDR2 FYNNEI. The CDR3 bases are TGTGCCAGCAGTAGGGGGGGGACTACTAAGAACCCCGGGGAGCTGTTTTTT. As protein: CASSRGGTTKNPGELFF.

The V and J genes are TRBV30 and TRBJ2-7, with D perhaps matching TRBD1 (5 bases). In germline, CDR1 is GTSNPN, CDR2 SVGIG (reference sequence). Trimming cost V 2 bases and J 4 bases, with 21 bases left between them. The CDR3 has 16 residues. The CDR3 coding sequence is TGTGCCTGGAGTATGGCCTTGGGGCTAGTGAGATACGAGCAGTACTTC. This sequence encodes CAWSMALGLVRYEQYF.

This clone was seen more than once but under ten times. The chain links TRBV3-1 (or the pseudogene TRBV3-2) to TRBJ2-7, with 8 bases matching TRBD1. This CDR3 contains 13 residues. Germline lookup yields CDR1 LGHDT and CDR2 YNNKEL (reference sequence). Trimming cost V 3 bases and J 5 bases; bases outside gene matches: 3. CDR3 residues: CASSQSGGHEQYF. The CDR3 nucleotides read TGTGCCAGCAGCCAGTCAGGGGGCCACGAGCAGTACTTC.

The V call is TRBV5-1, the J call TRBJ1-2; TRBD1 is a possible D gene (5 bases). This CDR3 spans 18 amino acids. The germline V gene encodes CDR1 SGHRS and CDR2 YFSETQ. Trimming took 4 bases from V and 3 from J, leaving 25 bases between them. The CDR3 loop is CASSPGSTRTGGDYGYTF. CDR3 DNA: TGCGCCAGCAGCCCGGGGTCTACCAGGACGGGAGGGGACTATGGCTACACCTTC.

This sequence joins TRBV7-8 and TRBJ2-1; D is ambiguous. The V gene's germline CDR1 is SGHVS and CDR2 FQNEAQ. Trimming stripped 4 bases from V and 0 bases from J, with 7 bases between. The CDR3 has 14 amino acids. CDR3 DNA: TGTGCCAGCAGCTCCCCCAACTCCTACAATGAGCAGTTCTTC. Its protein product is CASSSPNSYNEQFF.

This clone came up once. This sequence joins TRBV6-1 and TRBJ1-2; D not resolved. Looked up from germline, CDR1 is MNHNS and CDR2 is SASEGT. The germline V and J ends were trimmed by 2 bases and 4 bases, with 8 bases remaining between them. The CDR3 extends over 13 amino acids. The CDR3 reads CASSEMGSYGYTF. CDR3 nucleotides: TGTGCCAGCAGTGAAATGGGGAGCTATGGCTACACCTTC.

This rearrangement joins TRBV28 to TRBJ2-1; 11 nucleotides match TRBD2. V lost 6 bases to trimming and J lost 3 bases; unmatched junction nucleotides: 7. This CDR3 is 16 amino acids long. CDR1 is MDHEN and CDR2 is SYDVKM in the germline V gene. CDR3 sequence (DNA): TGTGCCAGCAGGGGCCTAGCGGGAGGTTACTACAATGAGCAGTTCTTC. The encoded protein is CASRGLAGGYYNEQFF.

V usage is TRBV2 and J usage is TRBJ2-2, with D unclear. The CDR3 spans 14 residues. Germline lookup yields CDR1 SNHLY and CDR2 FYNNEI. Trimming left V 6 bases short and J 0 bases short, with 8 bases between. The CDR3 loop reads CASRWAPNTGELFF. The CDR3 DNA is TGTGCCAGCAGGTGGGCGCCGAACACCGGGGAGCTGTTTTTT.